Presented here are 32 T cell receptor beta chains from one specimen sequenced in a study of radiotherapy plus CTLA-4 blockade in lung cancer (dated by TCRdb to between 2017 and 2018). Libraries came from the immunoSEQ multiplex PCR assay. The immuneACCESS repertoire file appears here via TCRdb, limited to in-frame rearrangements. These files lack a portion of the clones; in checked studies, under half of the deficit traces to unresolved V genes, and the cause of the others is not known. A total of tens of thousands of clones appear in this sample, 70% to 85% of them only once. Clones ranked in the top ten supply roughly a tenth of the sample. The starting material was peripheral blood, obtained from a patient treated with radiotherapy plus ipilimumab. All receptors derive from a human donor with non-small cell lung cancer who had a complete response to radiotherapy plus ipilimumab.

This rearrangement joins TRBV4-3 to TRBJ2-5; D possibly corresponds to TRBD1 (5 bases). Between the trimmed V and J ends, which lost 0 bases and 4 bases, there was a span of 12 bases. CDR3 size: 15 residues. Germline-derived CDR1 and CDR2 are LGHNA and YSLEER. The CDR3 loop reads CASSQDAQGTETQYF. Written as DNA, the CDR3 is TGCGCCAGCAGCCAAGATGCCCAGGGTACAGAGACCCAGTACTTC.

J is TRBJ1-5 and V is TRBV4-1, with 9 positions matching TRBD1. This CDR3 is 18 amino acids long. The ends lost 0 bases at V and 0 bases at J; junction bases unmatched: 6. The germline V gene has CDR1 MGHRA and CDR2 YSYEKL. The CDR3 bases are TGCGCCAGCAGCCAAGACTTTAGGACAGGGGCTAGCAATCAGCCCCAGCATTTT. Its translation is CASSQDFRTGASNQPQHF.

V is TRBV7-2 and J is TRBJ2-5, with D perhaps matching TRBD2 (6 bases). Germline V gene lookup returns CDR1 SGHTA and CDR2 FQGNSA. The CDR3 extends over 11 amino acids. V lost 10 bases and J 5 bases, leaving 11 bases between the germline ends. CDR3 in DNA: TGTGCCACAACCCGGGGGGAGACCCAGTACTTC. It codes for CATTRGETQYF.

This chain connects TRBV9 to TRBJ2-3; D is perhaps TRBD1 (6 bases). Trimming stripped 2 bases from V and 4 bases from J, with 14 bases between. The germline CDR1 and CDR2 sequences are SGDLS and YYNGEE. This CDR3 has 15 residues. The CDR3 sequence is CASSVRDTVSDTQYF. The CDR3, as DNA: TGTGCCAGCAGCGTCCGGGACACCGTTTCAGATACGCAGTATTTT. The entire variable domain, with the rest obtained from reference TRBV9 and TRBJ2-3, is as follows: DSGVTQTPKHLITATGQRVTLRCSPRSGDLSVYWYQQSLDQGLQFLIQYYNGEERAKGNILERFSAQQFPDLHSELNLSSLELGDSALYFCASSVRDTVSDTQYFGPGTRLTVL.

The chain recombines TRBV19 with TRBJ2-1; perhaps D is TRBD1 or TRBD2 (5 bases each). V was trimmed by 9 bases and J by 0 bases, leaving 18 bases between them. The CDR3 consists of 16 residues. The germline V gene encodes CDR1 LNHDA and CDR2 SQIVND (reference sequence). The CDR3 spells CASSRRPGGSYNEQFF. In DNA, the CDR3 is TGTGCCAGCTCCAGACGGCCTGGGGGCTCCTACAATGAGCAGTTCTTC.

The chain is built from TRBV4-1 and TRBJ1-3, with D unclear. The CDR3 is 18 amino acids. Germline V gene data show CDR1 as MGHRA and CDR2 as YSYEKL. Between the trimmed V and J ends, which lost 4 bases and 0 bases, there was a span of 19 bases. CDR3 region: CASSPRGPTDHSGNTIYF. DNA for the CDR3: TGCGCCAGCAGCCCCCGTGGCCCCACGGACCACTCTGGAAACACCATATATTTT.

The gene calls are TRBV11-3 and TRBJ1-2, with TRBD1 matching 7 bases. This CDR3 comprises 16 residues. Germline-derived CDR1 and CDR2 are SGHNT and YENEEA. Germline trimming cut 3 bases from V and 4 bases from J; bases unmatched to any gene: 11. CDR3 sequence: CASSFERTGGTYGYTF. CDR3 DNA: TGTGCCAGCAGCTTCGAACGGACAGGTGGGACCTATGGCTACACCTTC.

V gene TRBV6-5 combines with J gene TRBJ2-7; D might be TRBD1 (6 bases). With 0 bases removed from V and 6 bases from J, the gap between germline ends came to 15 bases. The CDR3 totals 15 residues. Germline lookup yields CDR1 MNHEY and CDR2 SVGAGI. In nucleotides, the CDR3 is TGTGCCAGCAGTTACTCTGCGAACAGGGAGAGCGAGCAGTACGTC. It codes for CASSYSANRESEQYV.

This chain links TRBV18 with TRBJ1-2, with D perhaps TRBD1 (5 bases). Germline CDR1 is KGHSH and CDR2 is LQKENI. Trimming stripped 4 bases from V and 0 bases from J, with 9 bases between. The CDR3 covers 14 residues. This CDR3 reads CASSRDGTNYGYTF. The CDR3 DNA is TGTGCCAGCTCACGGGACGGAACTAACTATGGCTACACCTTC.

V is TRBV5-1 and J is TRBJ2-1, with D possibly being TRBD1 (7 bases). With 1 base removed from V and 4 bases from J, the gap between germline ends came to 15 bases. There are 16 residues in the CDR3. Germline V gives CDR1 SGHRS, CDR2 YFSETQ. DNA for the CDR3: TGCGCCAGCAGCTTGAACCAGGGGGGCGGGTACAATGAGCAGTTCTTC. As protein: CASSLNQGGGYNEQFF.

This chain uses TRBV7-2 with TRBJ1-2; 9 bases match TRBD1. Germline loops: CDR1 SGHTA, CDR2 FQGNSA. Germline trimming cut 4 bases from V and 7 bases from J; bases unmatched to any gene: 10. The CDR3 contains 15 residues. The CDR3 reads CASSSRTGDSGGYTF. CDR3 in DNA: TGTGCCAGCAGCTCTCGGACAGGGGACTCGGGTGGCTACACCTTC. Full variable domain (rest looked up from reference TRBV7-2 and TRBJ1-2): GAGVSQSPSNKVTEKGKDVELRCDPISGHTALYWYRQSLGQGLEFLIYFQGNSAPDKSGLPSDRFSAERTGGSVSTLTIQRTQQEDSAVYLCASSSRTGDSGGYTFGSGTRLTVV.

The CDR3 nucleotides read TGCGCCAGCAGAAGGACATCGGGAGCGGAACACTTTGAAGCTTTCTTT. Translation: CASRRTSGAEHFEAFF. The chain joins TRBV5-1 to TRBJ1-1; perhaps TRBD1 as D (5 bases). Trimming left V 5 bases short and J 7 bases short, with 24 bases between. The length of the CDR3 is 16 residues. Germline-derived CDR1 and CDR2 are SGHRS and YFSETQ.

The chain combines TRBV4-3 with TRBJ1-5; D not resolved. The CDR3 extends over 14 amino acids. Per germline, CDR1 LGHNA and CDR2 YSLEER. Deletions cut 0 bases from V and 1 base from J, with 4 bases between. The CDR3 loop is CASSQDVSNQPQHF. The CDR3 nucleotides read TGCGCCAGCAGCCAAGATGTGAGCAATCAGCCCCAGCATTTT.

The chain employs TRBV4-3 and TRBJ1-2; the D is unclear. CDR3 length: 15 amino acids. Germline lookup yields CDR1 LGHNA and CDR2 YSLEER. V lost 1 base to trimming and J lost 8 bases, with 17 bases between them. CDR3: CASSQVGGKLEGYTF. The CDR3, as DNA: TGCGCCAGCAGCCAAGTAGGAGGGAAATTAGAGGGCTACACCTTC.

The CDR3 loop reads CASSFPLAGGHPYEQYF. The CDR3 nucleotides are TGCGCCAGCAGCTTTCCCCTAGCGGGGGGTCATCCCTACGAGCAGTACTTC. The V call is TRBV5-1, the J call TRBJ2-7; TRBD2 aligns across 11 bases. Germline trimming cut 2 bases from V and 2 bases from J; bases unmatched to any gene: 9. Germline assignment: CDR1 SGHRS and CDR2 YFSETQ. This CDR3 is 17 amino acids long.

V is TRBV19 and J is TRBJ2-7; the D is unclear. The CDR3 extends over 15 amino acids. Per germline, CDR1 LNHDA and CDR2 SQIVND (reference sequence). Trimming stripped 4 bases from V and 6 bases from J, with 19 bases between. Written as DNA, the CDR3 is TGTGCCAGTAGTACCCAAACACTCCTCCCGTCCGAGCAGTACTTC. Protein product: CASSTQTLLPSEQYF.

V is TRBV7-2 and J is TRBJ1-1; no firm D call. Germline assignment: CDR1 SGHTA and CDR2 FQGNSA. The ends were cut back, 0 bases at V and 3 bases at J, with 8 bases in the middle. The CDR3 length is 14 residues. CDR3 in amino acids: CASSLAGTDTEAFF. In DNA form, the CDR3 reads TGTGCCAGCAGCTTAGCGGGCACGGACACTGAAGCTTTCTTT.

The chain joins TRBV6-1 to TRBJ2-2, with D maybe TRBD2 (6 bases). The V gene lost 1 base and the J gene lost 2 bases, with 11 bases spanning the gap. Germline V gene lookup returns CDR1 MNHNS and CDR2 SASEGT. The CDR3 contains 16 residues. In DNA, the CDR3 is TGTGCCAGCAGTGAAGGGAGGGGATCTAACACCGGGGAGCTGTTTTTT. It codes for CASSEGRGSNTGELFF.

V usage is TRBV5-1 and J usage is TRBJ2-1; D gene unclear. This CDR3 has 12 residues. V gave up 1 base and J gave up 7 bases, with 6 bases separating them. Germline CDR1 SGHRS, CDR2 YFSETQ. The chain's CDR3 is CASSLIGNEQFF. The CDR3 nucleotides are TGCGCCAGCAGCTTGATAGGGAATGAGCAGTTCTTC.

The chain has TRBV18 and TRBJ1-2; no clear D. This CDR3 region has 15 residues. Trimming removed 2 bases from V and 0 bases from J, with 10 bases in between. Germline V gene sequence: CDR1 KGHSH, CDR2 LQKENI. CDR3 coding DNA: TGTGCCAGCTCACCAGGGTTACTAGCTAACTATGGCTACACCTTC. Translated: CASSPGLLANYGYTF.

This clone was picked up a small number of times. This chain joins TRBV19 and TRBJ1-2, with a possible D match to TRBD1 (5 bases). Trimming left V 3 bases short and J 3 bases short, with 17 bases between. Germline CDR1 and CDR2: LNHDA and SQIVND (reference sequence). This CDR3 has 16 amino acids. The CDR3 sequence is CASSMSLGLEYYGYTF. The DNA for the CDR3 is TGTGCCAGTAGTATGAGTTTGGGACTGGAATACTATGGCTACACCTTC.

This chain connects TRBV19 to TRBJ2-3, with D perhaps matching TRBD2 (6 bases). V was clipped by 6 bases and J by 0 bases, with 19 bases between them. The CDR3 loop spans 17 amino acids. CDR1 is LNHDA, CDR2 SQIVND, per germline (reference sequence). The CDR3 here is CASSPRRGSLSTDTQYF. For the CDR3, the DNA is TGTGCCAGTAGCCCCCGGCGGGGTTCGTTAAGCACAGATACGCAGTATTTT.

The gene calls are TRBV6-5 and TRBJ1-2; D unresolved. This CDR3 spans 15 amino acids. Germline-derived CDR1 and CDR2 are MNHEY and SVGAGI. Deletions cut 4 bases from V and 1 base from J, with 13 bases between. The CDR3 spells CASSFFGDVNYGYTF. CDR3 sequence (DNA): TGTGCCAGCAGTTTCTTTGGCGACGTTAACTATGGCTACACCTTC.

J is TRBJ1-1 and V is TRBV7-9; tentative D call: TRBD1 (6 bases). The CDR3 length is 17 residues. Germline CDR1 is SEHNR and CDR2 is FQNEAQ (reference sequence). V shed 5 bases and J shed 2 bases, with 21 bases lying between them. The CDR3: CASSLATWRGINTEAFF. The CDR3 nucleotides read TGTGCCAGCAGCCTCGCGACGTGGAGGGGGATTAACACTGAAGCTTTCTTT.

The V and J genes are TRBV5-1 and TRBJ2-5; D is uncertain. The CDR3 sequence is 12 residues long. V was trimmed by 4 bases and J by 1 base, leaving 5 bases between them. The V gene's germline CDR1 is SGHRS and CDR2 YFSETQ. This CDR3 is CASSAFQETQYF. In nucleotides, the CDR3 is TGCGCCAGCAGCGCCTTCCAAGAGACCCAGTACTTC.

This chain joins TRBV11-2 and TRBJ1-1; TRBD1 might be the D (5 bases). Germline V CDR1 and CDR2: SGHAT, FQNNGV. The CDR3 totals 13 residues. Trimming removed 0 bases from V and 7 bases from J, with 9 bases in between. CDR3 loop: CASSLERDREAFF. The CDR3 nucleotides read TGTGCCAGCAGCTTAGAAAGGGACCGTGAAGCTTTCTTT.

The V call is TRBV30, the J call TRBJ1-5; D ambiguous. The V and J ends lost 0 bases and 7 bases respectively, with 10 bases between them. The germline V gene encodes CDR1 GTSNPN and CDR2 SVGIG (reference sequence). CDR3 length equals 13 residues. The CDR3 sequence: CAWSVDLSQPQHF. The DNA of the CDR3 is TGTGCCTGGAGTGTAGATTTAAGCCAGCCCCAGCATTTT.

J is TRBJ2-1 and V is TRBV28, with D perhaps matching TRBD2 (6 bases). CDR3 length: 15 amino acids. Germline loops: CDR1 MDHEN, CDR2 SYDVKM. Trimming pared 2 bases from V and 4 bases from J, leaving 12 bases between. The CDR3 region has the DNA TGTGCCAGCAGTTTAGCGGGAAGGTCATACAATGAGCAGTTCTTC. Encoded protein: CASSLAGRSYNEQFF.

This chain joins TRBV4-1 and TRBJ1-5; 7 nucleotides match TRBD1. The CDR3 loop spans 15 amino acids. Per germline, CDR1 MGHRA and CDR2 YSYEKL. V lost 0 bases and J lost 6; bases outside the gene matches: 5. CDR3 amino acids: CASSQERQGGQPQHF. The CDR3 nucleotides are TGCGCCAGCAGCCAAGAAAGACAGGGTGGTCAGCCCCAGCATTTT.

The CDR3: CAWSLQAGALHF. DNA for the CDR3: TGTGCCTGGAGCCTCCAGGCGGGGGCCCTCCACTTT. This chain joins TRBV30 and TRBJ1-6; weak D call: TRBD1 (5 bases). The CDR3 loop spans 12 amino acids. With 3 bases removed from V and 14 bases from J, the gap between germline ends came to 14 bases. The V gene's germline CDR1 is GTSNPN and CDR2 SVGIG (reference sequence). Drawing the rest from reference TRBV30 and TRBJ1-6, the complete variable domain is SQTIHQWPATLVQPVGSPLSLECTVEGTSNPNLYWYRQAAGRGLQLLFYSVGIGQISSEVPQNLSASRPQDRQFILSSKKLLLSDSGFYLCAWSLQAGALHFGNGTRLTVT.

V gene TRBV28 combines with J gene TRBJ1-5, with D tentatively TRBD1 (6 bases). This CDR3 comprises 16 residues. Germline CDR1 reads MDHEN; CDR2 reads SYDVKM. V lost 6 bases, J lost 0 bases, and 15 bases lay in between. CDR3 protein: CASRESRGSSNQPQHF. DNA of the CDR3: TGTGCCAGCAGAGAGAGCAGGGGTTCTAGCAATCAGCCCCAGCATTTT.

The chain has TRBV29-1 and TRBJ1-1; D unclear. This CDR3 spans 12 amino acids. V gave up 4 bases and J gave up 1 base, with 7 bases separating them. Looked up from germline, CDR1 is SQVTM and CDR2 is ANQGSEA. The CDR3 region has the DNA TGCAGCGTTGTGAGGTGGAACACTGAAGCTTTCTTT. Its translation is CSVVRWNTEAFF.